One and the same sample provided the 23 T cell receptor beta chains below, sequenced in a study of T cell responses to AZD1222 COVID-19 vaccine. Libraries were prepared by immunoSEQ multiplex PCR; TCRdb keeps only in-frame clonotypes and omits some of them. This table has some 100,000 clones, 80% to 90% appearing once. The sequenced sample was peripheral blood, obtained on day 0 of AZD1222 vaccination. Source of these receptors: an adult in good health.

The table lists this clone with a count of one. This chain connects TRBV6-4 to TRBJ2-2, with TRBD1 as a possible D gene (6 bases). Germline CDR1 is MRHNA and CDR2 is SNTAGT. This CDR3 is 13 amino acids long. V lost 6 bases to trimming and J lost 4 bases, with 9 bases between them. The CDR3 DNA is TGTGCCAGCAGCACAGGGCGCACCGGGGAGCTGTTTTTT. Amino acid sequence: CASSTGRTGELFF.

The chain couples TRBV6-5 to TRBJ1-1; the match to TRBD1 covers 7 bases. Looked up from germline, CDR1 is MNHEY and CDR2 is SVGAGI. The CDR3 spans 14 residues. V shed 6 bases, J shed 5 bases, and the junction held 9 bases outside the gene matches. The CDR3: CASRTARQGTEAFF. The CDR3 bases are TGTGCCAGCAGAACCGCGAGACAGGGAACTGAAGCTTTCTTT.

J is TRBJ2-5 and V is TRBV6-6; D is perhaps TRBD2 (5 bases). V was pared by 10 bases and J by 0 bases, with 15 bases between. There are 14 residues in the CDR3. Per the germline V gene, CDR1 is MNHNY and CDR2 is SVGAGI (reference sequence). CDR3 loop: CATRGFSYQETQYF. CDR3 DNA: TGTGCCACTCGGGGATTCTCGTACCAAGAGACCCAGTACTTC.

The chain has TRBV5-1 and TRBJ2-3; 15 bases agree with TRBD2. The CDR3 sequence is 15 residues long. The junction had 5 bases not matched to a gene; V was cut back by 4 bases and J by 8 bases. CDR1 and CDR2 from the germline V gene are SGHRS and YFSETQ. The CDR3 sequence: CASSPGLAGGGTQYF. The CDR3 DNA reads as TGCGCCAGCAGCCCGGGACTAGCGGGGGGAGGTACGCAGTATTTT.

This chain links TRBV11-2 with TRBJ2-3; 11 nucleotides line up with TRBD2. Trimming at V came to 4 bases and at J to 6 bases, leaving 9 bases not matched to a gene. There are 16 residues in the CDR3. Germline CDR1 reads SGHAT; CDR2 reads FQNNGV. CDR3 coding DNA: TGTGCCAGCAGCTCAATAGCGGGGGGGCCAGTGGATACGCAGTATTTT. It translates to CASSSIAGGPVDTQYF.

This chain uses TRBV7-9 with TRBJ1-1; D is unresolved. This CDR3 region has 14 residues. Germline loops: CDR1 SEHNR, CDR2 FQNEAQ (reference sequence). Trimming cost V 3 bases and J 4 bases, with 12 bases left between them. The CDR3 region is CASSLEGSGTEAFF. The CDR3 region has the DNA TGTGCCAGCAGCTTGGAGGGATCTGGCACTGAAGCTTTCTTT. Filled out from reference TRBV7-9 and TRBJ1-1, the complete variable domain reads DTGVSQNPRHKITKRGQNVTFRCDPISEHNRLYWYRQTLGQGPEFLTYFQNEAQLEKSRLLSDRFSAERPKGSFSTLEIQRTEQGDSAMYLCASSLEGSGTEAFFGQGTRLTVV.

The chain couples TRBV21-1 to TRBJ1-1. TRBV21-1 is a known pseudogene. The CDR3 extends over 17 amino acids. CDR3 nucleotide sequence: TGTGCCAGCGGGAACGGGGGTCACCAGGTGGTGGACACTGAAGCTTTCTTT. This gives the protein CASGNGGHQVVDTEAFF.

The chain uses TRBV9 and TRBJ2-5; a weak D match, TRBD2 (5 bases). CDR3 length: 16 amino acids. The germline V gene has CDR1 SGDLS and CDR2 YYNGEE. V was cut by 0 bases and J by 2 bases, with 14 bases left in between. The CDR3 loop is CASSVGGGAGQETQYF. CDR3 bases: TGTGCCAGCAGCGTAGGAGGAGGCGCAGGACAAGAGACCCAGTACTTC. The complete variable domain, with remaining parts taken from reference TRBV9 and TRBJ2-5, reads DSGVTQTPKHLITATGQRVTLRCSPRSGDLSVYWYQQSLDQGLQFLIQYYNGEERAKGNILERFSAQQFPDLHSELNLSSLELGDSALYFCASSVGGGAGQETQYFGPGTRLLVL.

The chain employs TRBV11-3 and TRBJ2-7, with 9 bases lining up with TRBD1. The germline CDR1 and CDR2 sequences are SGHNT and YENEEA. V was pared by 4 bases and J by 3 bases, with 7 bases of the junction left unmatched. The CDR3 has 15 residues. CDR3 nucleotides: TGTGCCAGCAGCTCCTCGGACAGGGGAATCTACGAGCAGTACTTC. Its translation is CASSSSDRGIYEQYF.

V and J are TRBV6-5 and TRBJ1-5; perhaps TRBD1 as D (5 bases). The V end lost 5 bases, the J end lost 6 bases, and 11 bases lay between the germline ends. CDR1 and CDR2 from the germline V gene are MNHEY and SVGAGI. The CDR3 runs to 13 residues. The CDR3 DNA is TGTGCCAGCAGTCAACTAAGGGGTCAGCCCCAGCATTTT. Translating gives CASSQLRGQPQHF.

This chain connects TRBV18 to TRBJ2-7; 10 bases match TRBD2. The CDR3 is 18 residues long. Germline V CDR1 and CDR2: KGHSH, LQKENI. Trimming removed 4 bases from V and 0 bases from J; junction bases left unmatched: 12. The CDR3 DNA reads as TGTGCCAGCTCACTCGGGATAGCGGGGGGCTTAAGCTCCTACGAGCAGTACTTC. Amino acids: CASSLGIAGGLSSYEQYF.

V is TRBV5-1 and J is TRBJ2-3; D call uncertain. V gave up 1 base and J gave up 4 bases, with 4 bases separating them. The length of the CDR3 is 12 residues. Germline V gene lookup returns CDR1 SGHRS and CDR2 YFSETQ. CDR3 DNA sequence: TGCGCCAGCAGCTTGATTGCAGATACGCAGTATTTT. It is translated as CASSLIADTQYF.

V usage is TRBV6-2 or TRBV6-3 and J usage is TRBJ1-2; D is unresolved. The CDR3 spans 11 residues. Germline CDR1 reads MNHEY; CDR2 reads SVGEGT. The V gene lost 4 bases and the J gene lost 2 bases, with 2 bases spanning the gap. The CDR3 region is CASSCNYGYTF. DNA for the CDR3: TGTGCCAGCAGTTGCAACTATGGCTACACCTTC.

The chain combines TRBV4-1 with TRBJ2-5; 12 positions agree with TRBD2. Germline values: CDR1 MGHRA, CDR2 YSYEKL. The CDR3 is 18 residues long. The V and J ends lost 0 bases and 3 bases, in that order; junction bases with no gene match: 8. CDR3 DNA: TGCGCCAGCAGCCAAGAGAGTGGACTAGCGGGAAAAGAAGAGACCCAGTACTTC. This gives the protein CASSQESGLAGKEETQYF.

This chain links TRBV19 with TRBJ2-1, with D maybe TRBD2 (6 bases). CDR1 and CDR2 from the germline V gene are LNHDA and SQIVND (reference sequence). The CDR3 has 15 amino acids. Trimming left V 1 base short and J 4 bases short, with 11 bases between. CDR3 nucleotides: TGTGCCAGTAGTATAGCCGGGGGAATGTACAATGAGCAGTTCTTC. Its protein product is CASSIAGGMYNEQFF.

The rearrangement links TRBV3-1 (or the pseudogene TRBV3-2) to TRBJ2-6; no firm D call. CDR1 is LGHDT and CDR2 is YNNKEL in the germline V gene (reference sequence). The CDR3 runs 14 residues. V gave up 0 bases and J gave up 1 base, with 1 base separating them. Here the CDR3 DNA reads TGTGCCAGCAGCCAAGATTCTGGGGCCAACGTCCTGACTTTC. It codes for CASSQDSGANVLTF.

V and J are TRBV18 and TRBJ2-7; D remains ambiguous. The germline V and J ends were trimmed by 0 bases and 4 bases, with 10 bases remaining between them. The CDR3 loop spans 14 amino acids. Germline CDR1 is KGHSH and CDR2 is LQKENI. As DNA, the CDR3 is TGTGCCAGCTCACCACCAAGCCTCACTTACGAGCAGTACTTC. Translated, it gives CASSPPSLTYEQYF. The full variable domain, completed using reference TRBV18 and TRBJ2-7, is NAGVMQNPRHLVRRRGQEARLRCSPMKGHSHVYWYRQLPEEGLKFMVYLQKENIIDESGMPKERFSAEFPKEGPSILRIQQVVRGDSAAYFCASSPPSLTYEQYFGPGTRLTVT.

The rearrangement joins TRBV7-2 to TRBJ1-5; 7 nucleotides agree with TRBD1. CDR1 is SGHTA, CDR2 FQGNSA, per germline. This CDR3 comprises 15 residues. V lost 6 bases, J lost 6 bases, and 11 bases stayed unmatched. The CDR3 region has the DNA TGTGCCAGCAGTCAGTTGACAGGGTTGAGTCAGCCCCAGCATTTT. Protein sequence: CASSQLTGLSQPQHF.

The chain employs TRBV7-3 and TRBJ2-4; no firm D call. The V end was cut by 2 bases, the J end by 16 bases, with 3 bases between. Germline-derived CDR1 and CDR2 are SGHTA and FQGTGA. The CDR3 consists of 8 residues. CDR3 bases: TGTGCCAGCAGCTTATATTACTTC. This gives the protein CASSLYYF. Looking up the rest from reference TRBV7-3 and TRBJ2-4 gives the full variable domain: GAGVSQTPSNKVTEKGKYVELRCDPISGHTALYWYRQSLGQGPEFLIYFQGTGAADDSGLPNDRFFAVRPEGSVSTLKIQRTERGDSAVYLCASSLYYFGAGTRLSVL.

This chain connects TRBV5-1 to TRBJ1-5; the match to TRBD1 covers 9 bases. Germline assignment: CDR1 SGHRS and CDR2 YFSETQ. The ends lost 0 bases at V and 4 bases at J; junction bases unmatched: 2. The CDR3 consists of 15 residues. The CDR3 loop reads CASSLDGTGNQPQHF. Here the CDR3 DNA reads TGCGCCAGCAGCTTGGACGGGACAGGGAATCAGCCCCAGCATTTT.

The V and J genes are TRBV9 and TRBJ1-4; D remains unclear. The V gene's germline CDR1 is SGDLS and CDR2 YYNGEE. The CDR3 has 14 residues. V was shortened by 5 bases and J by 0 bases, with 8 bases between the two germline ends. CDR3 sequence reads: CASRPDATNEKLFF. Here the CDR3 DNA reads TGTGCCAGCAGGCCAGACGCAACTAATGAAAAACTGTTTTTT.

This chain links TRBV7-6 with TRBJ2-7; 12 nucleotides agree with TRBD1. V dropped 2 bases and J dropped 6; count of bases not matched to a gene: 5. The CDR3 totals 15 residues. Germline loops: CDR1 SGHVS, CDR2 FNYEAQ. The CDR3 DNA sequence: TGTGCCAGCAGCTTACCGGGACAGGGGGCTGGCGAGCAGTACTTC. The encoded protein is CASSLPGQGAGEQYF.

Only a few counts were recorded for this clone. The rearrangement links TRBV7-9 to TRBJ2-1, with 7 bases aligning to TRBD2. The CDR3 is 15 residues long. Germline V gene lookup returns CDR1 SEHNR and CDR2 FQNEAQ (reference sequence). The V gene end was trimmed by 7 bases and the J gene end by 2 bases; junction bases not matched to a gene: 8. The CDR3 DNA sequence: TGTGCCAGCACCAAAGGGGCGGGAGCCTACAATGAGCAGTTCTTC. Amino acid sequence: CASTKGAGAYNEQFF.